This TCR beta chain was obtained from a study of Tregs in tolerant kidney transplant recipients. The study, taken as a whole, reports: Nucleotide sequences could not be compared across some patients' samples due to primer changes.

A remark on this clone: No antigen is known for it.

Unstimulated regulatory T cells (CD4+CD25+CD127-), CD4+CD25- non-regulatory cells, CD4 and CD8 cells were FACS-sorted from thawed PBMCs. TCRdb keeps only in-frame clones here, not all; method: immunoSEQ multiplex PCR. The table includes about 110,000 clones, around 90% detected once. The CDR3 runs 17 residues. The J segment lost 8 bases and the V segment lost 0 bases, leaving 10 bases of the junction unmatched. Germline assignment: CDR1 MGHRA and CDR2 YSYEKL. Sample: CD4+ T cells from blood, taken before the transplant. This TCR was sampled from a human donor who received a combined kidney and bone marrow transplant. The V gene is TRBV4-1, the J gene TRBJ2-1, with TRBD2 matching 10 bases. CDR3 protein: CASSQDTLAGAADEQFF. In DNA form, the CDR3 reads TGCGCCAGCAGCCAAGATACCCTAGCGGGGGCCGCAGATGAGCAGTTCTTC.